The 7 T cell receptor beta chains below come from one sample, sequenced in a study of metastatic and nonmetastatic thyroid tumors. Every patient was untreated before thyroid surgery. TCRdb redid the clone calls on the PCR reads using MiXCR. The sample lists fewer than 15,000 clones, less than 30% occurring once. Sequenced: blood. These receptor sequences come from a female donor with papillary thyroid cancer or a benign thyroid nodule (not recorded which). Some clones in this sample may be carry-over from other donors' samples.

This clone showed up many times. This could be a read error, since a much larger clone is one nucleotide away. This rearrangement joins TRBV12-3 or TRBV12-4 to TRBJ2-7; 11 bases are shared with TRBD1. The length of the CDR3 is 14 residues. The CDR3 nucleotides are TGTGCCAGCGCCCGGACAGGGGGCCTAAGCGAGCAGCACTTC. Translation: CASARTGGLSEQHF.

This clone was counted many times. The rearrangement joins TRBV30 to TRBJ1-6, with TRBD1 matching over 9 bases. Germline V gene sequence: CDR1 GTSNPN, CDR2 SVGIG (reference sequence). Losses at the gene ends were 4 bases for V and 10 bases for J; bases not matched to a gene: 5. This CDR3 is 13 amino acids long. CDR3 nucleotide sequence: TGTGCCTGGACTAGGGACAGGGAATCACCCCTCCACTTT. Protein: CAWTRDRESPLHF.

This clone is medium-sized in the sample. The rearrangement joins TRBV2 to TRBJ1-1; D not resolved. The ends were cut back, 0 bases at V and 4 bases at J, with 9 bases in the middle. The CDR3 sequence is 14 residues long. CDR1 is SNHLY and CDR2 is FYNNEI in the germline V gene. DNA for the CDR3: TGTGCCAGCAGTGAAGCCGGGGTCGTCACTGAAGCTTTCTTT. It is translated as CASSEAGVVTEAFF.

Judged by abundance, this clone is medium-sized (0.01 to 0.1%). This chain joins TRBV12-3 or TRBV12-4 and TRBJ1-2, with unresolved D. The germline V and J ends were trimmed by 6 bases and 4 bases, with 15 bases remaining between them. The CDR3 is made up of 14 amino acids. The CDR3: CASSPLAGSYGYTF. For the CDR3, the DNA is TGTGCCAGCAGCCCCCTTGCTGGCAGCTATGGCTACACCTTC.

This clone was seen repeatedly, ten times or more. The V and J genes are TRBV7-9 and TRBJ2-1; D unclear. CDR1 SEHNR and CDR2 FQNEAQ come from the germline V gene (reference sequence). The CDR3 length is 11 residues. With 2 bases removed from V and 9 bases from J, the gap between germline ends came to 5 bases. The CDR3 loop is CASSLMGEQFF. For the CDR3, the DNA is TGTGCCAGCAGCTTAATGGGTGAGCAGTTCTTC.

The rearrangement joins TRBV7-2 to TRBJ2-1, with a tentative D call TRBD1 (5 bases). Trimming took off 4 bases at V and 7 bases at J, with 11 bases between the two ends. The CDR3 runs 13 residues. The V gene's germline CDR1 is SGHTA and CDR2 FQGNSA. CDR3 sequence: CASSSGPWNEQFF. DNA of the CDR3: TGTGCCAGCAGCTCAGGGCCCTGGAATGAGCAGTTCTTC.

This clone was counted a few times. The chain recombines TRBV2 with TRBJ2-1; TRBD1 might be the D (6 bases). Germline loops: CDR1 SNHLY, CDR2 FYNNEI. The CDR3 extends over 14 amino acids. V shed 5 bases and J shed 3 bases, with 11 bases lying between them. As DNA, the CDR3 is TGTGCCAGCAGTAAGCGACAGGTCTACAATGAGCAGTTCTTC. Protein: CASSKRQVYNEQFF. Based on the CDR3 plus reference TRBV2 and TRBJ2-1, the full variable domain is EPEVTQTPSHQVTQMGQEVILRCVPISNHLYFYWYRQILGQKVEFLVSFYNNEISEKSEIFDDQFSVERPDGSNFTLKIRSTKLEDSAMYFCASSKRQVYNEQFFGPGTRLTVL.